This entry features one T cell receptor (beta chain) sequence. What it recognizes is unknown. The table came from immunoSEQ multiplex PCR; TCRdb's copy has only in-frame clones and leaves some out. The table has around 100,000 clones, approximately 75% seen once. From germline, CDR1 is SGHTA and CDR2 FQGNSA. V lost 0 bases and J 3 bases, leaving 11 bases between the germline ends. The length of the CDR3 is 16 residues. The sample comes from a study of fetal regulatory T cell absence and autoimmunity. Study-level findings and limits: Broadly similar TRB gene family usage was seen in pancreas and cord blood. Compared with cord blood, pancreas showed oligoclonal TCR enrichment, some clones over 80-fold.

Sequenced: pancreas tissue. The clonotype comes from a male donor with IPEX syndrome. V gene TRBV7-2 combines with J gene TRBJ2-2; D not certain. The CDR3 region is CASSLANSKDTGELFF. CDR3 bases: TGTGCCAGCAGCTTAGCGAATAGTAAGGACACCGGGGAGCTGTTTTTT.